This TCR beta chain was sequenced in a study of cytomegalovirus exposure and HLA in healthy donors. General study points: There were around 160 TCR beta chains listed as cytomegalovirus-associated. In vitro checks showed that a few CMV-associated chains really do target CMV antigens.

PCR amplification relied on 60 Vbeta primers (plus 13 Jbeta primers). Sequenced by immunoSEQ multiplex PCR; TCRdb stores in-frame clones only, minus some. The sample consists of roughly 130,000 clones, roughly 83% of them appearing once. Per the germline V gene, CDR1 is MDHEN and CDR2 is SYDVKM. The CDR3 is 15 residues long. V lost 9 bases, J lost 2 bases, and 18 bases lay in between. As concerns this clone: The antigen is undetermined.

Specimen: PBMCs. The rearrangement uses TRBV28 and TRBJ2-3, with D possibly TRBD2 on 5 matching bases. The receptor comes from a man aged 18 to 29 in good health and CMV-seronegative. The CDR3 region is CASLGADYITDTQYF. CDR3 bases: TGTGCCAGTTTGGGAGCGGATTACATCACAGATACGCAGTATTTT.